Sequencing of this T cell receptor beta chain was carried out in a study of T cell responses to AZD1222 COVID-19 vaccine. Study-level findings and limits: CD4 TCRs linked to vaccination spanned spike, dominating at 160-218 and 743-854.

Turning to this clone: The antigen is undetermined.

TCRdb keeps only in-frame clones here, not all; method: immunoSEQ multiplex PCR. Altogether roughly 58,000 clones are present, approximately 85% being singletons, with the ten largest covering approximately 20%. Looked up from germline, CDR1 is SQVTM and CDR2 is ANQGSEA. The J segment lost 12 bases and the V segment lost 6 bases, leaving 9 bases of the junction unmatched. The CDR3 contains 12 residues. Sequenced here: peripheral blood, sampled on day 0 of MenACWY control vaccination. The clonotype was recovered from an adult in good health. The chain couples TRBV29-1 to TRBJ2-7; 12 bases are a match to TRBD1. The CDR3 DNA follows: TGCAGCGTCCCGGGACAGGGGGCCCAGCGGTACTTC. The encoded protein is CSVPGQGAQRYF.